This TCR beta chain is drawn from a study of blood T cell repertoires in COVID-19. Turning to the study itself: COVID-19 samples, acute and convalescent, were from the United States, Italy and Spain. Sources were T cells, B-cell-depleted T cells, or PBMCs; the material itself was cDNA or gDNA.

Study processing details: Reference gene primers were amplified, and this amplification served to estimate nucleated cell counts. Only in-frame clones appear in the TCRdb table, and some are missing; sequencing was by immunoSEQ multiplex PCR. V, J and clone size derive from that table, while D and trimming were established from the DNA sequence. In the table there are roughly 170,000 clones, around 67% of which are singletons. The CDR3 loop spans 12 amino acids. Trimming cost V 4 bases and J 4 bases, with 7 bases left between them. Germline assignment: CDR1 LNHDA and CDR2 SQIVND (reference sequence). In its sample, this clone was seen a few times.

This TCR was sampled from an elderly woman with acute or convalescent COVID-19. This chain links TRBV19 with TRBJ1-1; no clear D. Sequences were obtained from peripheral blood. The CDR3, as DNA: TGTGCCAGTAGTAACTGGGCCACTGAAGCTTTCTTT. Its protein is CASSNWATEAFF.